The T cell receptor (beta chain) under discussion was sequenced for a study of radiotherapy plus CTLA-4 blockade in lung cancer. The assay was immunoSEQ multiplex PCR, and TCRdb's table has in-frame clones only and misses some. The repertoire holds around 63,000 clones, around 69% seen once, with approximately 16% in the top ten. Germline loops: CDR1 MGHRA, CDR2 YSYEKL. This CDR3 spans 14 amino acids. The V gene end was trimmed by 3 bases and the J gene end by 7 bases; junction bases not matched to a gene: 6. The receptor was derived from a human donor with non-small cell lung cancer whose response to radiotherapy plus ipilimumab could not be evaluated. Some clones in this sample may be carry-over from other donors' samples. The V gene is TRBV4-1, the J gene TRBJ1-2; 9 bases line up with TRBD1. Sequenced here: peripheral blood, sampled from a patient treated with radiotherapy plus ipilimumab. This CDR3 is CASSQGDREFGYTF. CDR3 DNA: TGCGCCAGCAGCCAGGGGGACAGGGAATTTGGCTACACCTTC.